A selection of T cell receptor beta chains follows, all from one sample in a study of response to subunit inactivated influenza vaccine. MiXCR, run by TCRdb on the RT-PCR reads, gives a single entry per CDR3 protein. The sample holds about 620,000 distinct CDR3 sequences, approximately 12% seen once. The specimen comprised PBMCs from blood, sampled on the day of vaccination. The receptors were gathered from a man between 45 and 60 years old who received an inactivated influenza vaccine. Both conserved end residues are part of each CDR3. A D gene is named only where the DNA matches it firmly. Not all rows give a size; the values are once, few, many and, for expanded clones, a class.

>TRBJ1-4|few|-|TRBV12-3/TRBV12-4
CASSLSGGNEKLFF
TGTGCCAGCAGTTTAAGCGGGGGGAACGAAAAACTGTTTTTT
>TRBJ2-1|few|-|TRBV9
CASSVRGGEQFF
TGTGCCAGCAGCGTCCGGGGAGGTGAGCAGTTCTTC
>TRBJ1-2|-|-|TRBV7-9
CASSLVVGDHYTF
TGTGCCAGCAGCTTAGTGGTGGGGGACCACTACACCTTC
>TRBJ2-1|-|-|TRBV12-3/TRBV12-4
CASSLRDPYNEQFF
TGTGCCAGCAGTCTCCGGGACCCATACAATGAGCAGTTCTTC
>TRBJ2-7|few|TRBD1|TRBV25-1
CASSDPAGTGTYEQYF
TGTGCCAGCAGTGATCCAGCGGGGACAGGGACCTACGAGCAGTACTTC
>TRBJ2-7|-|TRBD1|TRBV6-2/TRBV6-3
CASSETGTGLEQYF
TGTGCCAGCAGCGAGACCGGGACAGGGCTCGAGCAGTACTTC
>TRBJ2-1|-|TRBD2|TRBV5-1
CASSLAVASGGRTYNEQFF
TGCGCCAGCAGCTTGGCCGTAGCTAGCGGGGGGAGGACTTACAATGAGCAGTTCTTC
>TRBJ1-1|few|-|TRBV30
CAWSLGMNTEAFF
TGTGCCTGGAGTCTCGGCATGAACACTGAAGCTTTCTTT
>TRBJ2-1|few|-|TRBV11-1
CASSLAASVTGTYNEQFF
TGTGCCAGCAGCTTAGCCGCTAGCGTAACAGGGACCTACAATGAGCAGTTCTTC
>TRBJ2-7|few|-|TRBV21-1
CASEGDGGHYEQYF
TGTGCCAGCGAAGGGGATGGGGGCCACTACGAGCAGTACTTC
>TRBJ2-5|-|-|TRBV11-2
CASSLGVKETQYF
TGTGCCAGCAGCTTAGGGGTCAAAGAGACCCAGTACTTC
>TRBJ2-6|few|TRBD1|TRBV29-1
CSVEDFWDSLSGANVLTF
TGCAGCGTTGAAGATTTTTGGGACAGCCTTTCTGGGGCCAACGTCCTGACTTTC
>TRBJ2-5|many|-|TRBV12-3/TRBV12-4
CASSIQRGTQYF
TGTGCCAGCAGTATCCAAAGGGGGACCCAGTACTTC
>TRBJ2-1|-|-|TRBV28
CASRAGTGYNEQFF
TGTGCCAGCAGAGCCGGGACTGGCTACAATGAGCAGTTCTTC
>TRBJ2-6|few|TRBD1|TRBV28
CASSAGTGVGGANVLTF
TGTGCCAGCAGTGCCGGTACAGGGGTGGGAGGGGCCAACGTCCTGACTTTC
>TRBJ1-6|few|-|TRBV12-3/TRBV12-4
CASSGRDYNSPLHF
TGTGCCAGCAGTGGCAGGGATTATAATTCACCCCTCCACTTT
>TRBJ1-5|few|TRBD1|TRBV10-3
CAISESKGAKGNQPQHF
TGTGCCATCAGTGAGTCGAAGGGGGCTAAAGGCAATCAGCCCCAGCATTTT
>TRBJ1-4|many|-|TRBV7-9
CASSLGPSTNEKLFF
TGTGCCAGCAGCTTAGGGCCATCAACTAATGAAAAACTGTTTTTT
>TRBJ2-5|many|-|TRBV20-1
CSAPSPSTYQETQYF
TGCAGTGCTCCGAGCCCTTCAACGTACCAAGAGACCCAGTACTTC
>TRBJ1-2|many|TRBD1|TRBV10-3
CAIMAGGLYGYTF
TGTGCCATCATGGCAGGGGGCCTCTATGGCTACACCTTC
>TRBJ2-1|-|TRBD1|TRBV12-3/TRBV12-4
CASRRTGGRYNEQFF
TGTGCCAGCAGGCGTACAGGGGGCAGGTACAATGAGCAGTTCTTC
>TRBJ2-7|-|-|TRBV20-1
CSARDYREIGYEQYF
TGCAGTGCTAGAGATTACAGGGAAATCGGTTACGAGCAGTACTTC
>TRBJ1-5|many|-|TRBV7-9
CASSLERGQPQHF
TGTGCCAGCAGCTTAGAGCGGGGGCAGCCCCAGCATTTT
>TRBJ2-7|few|-|TRBV28
CASRDPFMYEQYF
TGTGCCAGCAGAGACCCCTTCATGTACGAGCAGTACTTC
>TRBJ2-7|few|-|TRBV7-8
CASSLDSAFSYEQYF
TGTGCCAGCAGCTTAGATTCCGCCTTCTCCTACGAGCAGTACTTC
>TRBJ1-2|few|-|TRBV7-2
CASSASSGGRYGYTF
TGTGCCAGCAGCGCCAGTTCCGGGGGCCGCTATGGCTACACCTTC
>TRBJ1-5|few|-|TRBV6-2/TRBV6-3
CASSHGRDWYSNQPQHF
TGTGCCAGCAGTCATGGGAGGGATTGGTATAGCAATCAGCCCCAGCATTTT
>TRBJ2-7|-|-|TRBV5-1
CASSLRTVKRYEQYF
TGCGCCAGCAGCTTGAGGACGGTGAAACGCTACGAGCAGTACTTC
>TRBJ2-5|few|-|TRBV20-1
CSARDPRGEYF
TGCAGTGCTAGAGATCCCAGGGGCGAGTACTTC
>TRBJ2-2|-|TRBD1|TRBV12-3/TRBV12-4
CASSLWDRGSPGELFF
TGTGCCAGCAGTTTGTGGGACAGGGGTTCGCCCGGGGAGCTGTTTTTT
>TRBJ2-1|few|TRBD2|TRBV9
CASSAGGGSHYNEQFF
TGTGCCAGCAGCGCCGGGGGGGGGTCCCACTACAATGAGCAGTTCTTC
>TRBJ2-7|many|-|TRBV4-1
CASSQVSAGASYEQYF
TGCGCCAGCAGCCAAGTCTCGGCAGGGGCTTCCTACGAGCAGTACTTC
>TRBJ2-7|-|-|TRBV3-1
CASSQGHTYEQYF
TGTGCCAGCAGCCAGGGCCACACCTACGAGCAGTACTTC
>TRBJ2-7|few|-|TRBV7-6
CASSLDWRVTSYEQYF
TGTGCCAGCAGCTTAGACTGGCGGGTAACCTCCTACGAGCAGTACTTC
>TRBJ1-1|many|-|TRBV6-5
CASSYRYGGNTEAFF
TGTGCCAGCAGTTACCGCTATGGGGGGAACACTGAAGCTTTCTTT
>TRBJ2-1|few|-|TRBV11-3
CASSLDSNNEQFF
TGTGCCAGCAGCTTAGACAGTAATAACGAGCAGTTCTTC
>TRBJ2-2|-|-|TRBV9
CASSVVATGELFF
TGTGCCAGCAGCGTAGTCGCGACCGGGGAGCTGTTTTTT
>TRBJ2-1|few|TRBD1|TRBV2
CASSEMDRAKFEQFF
TGTGCCAGCAGTGAAATGGACAGGGCCAAATTTGAGCAGTTCTTC
>TRBJ1-2|-|TRBD1|TRBV6-5
CASSYLGTANYGYTF
TGTGCCAGCAGTTACCTGGGGACAGCTAACTATGGCTACACCTTC
>TRBJ2-7|few|TRBD2|TRBV4-1
CASSRLTSGGTYF
TGCGCCAGCAGCCGCTTGACTAGCGGTGGTACGTACTTC
>TRBJ1-2|-|TRBD1|TRBV7-3
CASSMGQGYGYTF
TGTGCCAGCAGCATGGGACAGGGCTATGGCTACACCTTC
>TRBJ1-3|-|-|TRBV11-2
CASSLGGGGYTIYF
TGTGCCAGCAGCTTAGGAGGAGGGGGATACACCATATATTTT
>TRBJ2-7|few|TRBD1|TRBV2
CASSGDRGLEQYF
TGTGCCAGCAGTGGGGACAGGGGGCTCGAGCAGTACTTC
>TRBJ2-7|-|-|TRBV12-3/TRBV12-4
CASSFQWLYEQYF
TGTGCCAGCAGTTTTCAGTGGCTCTACGAGCAGTACTTC
>TRBJ2-2|few|-|TRBV21-1
CASSKHCGRTTNTGELFF
TGTGCCAGCAGCAAACACTGCGGCAGGACTACGAACACCGGGGAGCTGTTTTTT
>TRBJ2-2|few|-|TRBV2
CASWVGTGELFF
TGTGCCAGCTGGGTAGGCACCGGGGAGCTGTTTTTT
>TRBJ2-6|many|-|TRBV12-3/TRBV12-4
CASSSGANVLTF
TGTGCCAGCAGTTCTGGGGCCAACGTCCTGACTTTC
>TRBJ2-5|few|TRBD2|TRBV7-2
CASSLSGIRETQYF
TGTGCCAGCAGCTTAAGCGGGATAAGGGAGACCCAGTACTTC